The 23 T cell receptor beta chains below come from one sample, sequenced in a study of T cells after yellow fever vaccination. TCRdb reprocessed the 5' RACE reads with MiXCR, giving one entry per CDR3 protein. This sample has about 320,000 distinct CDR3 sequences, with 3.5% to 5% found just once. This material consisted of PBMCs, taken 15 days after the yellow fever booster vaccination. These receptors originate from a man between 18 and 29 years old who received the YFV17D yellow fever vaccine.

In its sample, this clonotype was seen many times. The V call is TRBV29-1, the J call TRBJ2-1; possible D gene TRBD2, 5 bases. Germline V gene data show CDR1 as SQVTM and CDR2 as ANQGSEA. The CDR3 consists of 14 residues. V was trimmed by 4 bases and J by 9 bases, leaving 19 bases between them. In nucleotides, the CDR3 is TGCAGCGTTGGAAGATTACTCGGGAACGGTGAGCAGTTCTTC. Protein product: CSVGRLLGNGEQFF.

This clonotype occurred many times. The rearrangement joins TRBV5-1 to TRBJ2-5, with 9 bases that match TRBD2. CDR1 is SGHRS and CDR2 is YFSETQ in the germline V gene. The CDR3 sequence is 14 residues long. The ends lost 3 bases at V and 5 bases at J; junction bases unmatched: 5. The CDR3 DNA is TGCGCCAGCAGCTCGACTAGCGGTGCGGAGACCCAGTACTTC. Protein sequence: CASSSTSGAETQYF.

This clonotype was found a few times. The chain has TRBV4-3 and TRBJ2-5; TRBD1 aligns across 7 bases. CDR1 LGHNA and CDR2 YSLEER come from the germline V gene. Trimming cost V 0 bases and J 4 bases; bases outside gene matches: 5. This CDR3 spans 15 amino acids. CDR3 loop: CASSQDFAGGETQYF. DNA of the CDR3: TGCGCCAGCAGCCAAGATTTTGCAGGGGGAGAGACCCAGTACTTC.

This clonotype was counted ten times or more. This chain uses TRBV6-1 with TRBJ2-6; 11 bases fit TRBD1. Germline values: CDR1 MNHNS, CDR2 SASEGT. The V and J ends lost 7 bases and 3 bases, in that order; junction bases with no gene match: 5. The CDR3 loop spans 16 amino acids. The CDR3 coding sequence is TGTGCCAGCATGAGGGACAGGGGGTATGGGGCCAACGTCCTGACTTTC. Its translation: CASMRDRGYGANVLTF.

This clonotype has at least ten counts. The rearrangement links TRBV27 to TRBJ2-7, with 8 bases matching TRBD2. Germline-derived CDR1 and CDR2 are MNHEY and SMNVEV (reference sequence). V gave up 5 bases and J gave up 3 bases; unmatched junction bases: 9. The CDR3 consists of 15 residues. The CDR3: CASSPHSGAIYEQYF. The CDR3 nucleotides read TGTGCCAGCAGTCCCCATAGCGGGGCAATCTACGAGCAGTACTTC.

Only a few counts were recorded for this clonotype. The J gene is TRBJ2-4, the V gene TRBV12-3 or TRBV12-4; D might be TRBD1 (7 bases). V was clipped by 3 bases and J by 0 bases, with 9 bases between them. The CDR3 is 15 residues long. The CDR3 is CASSFRGAAKNIQYF. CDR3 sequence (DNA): TGTGCCAGCAGTTTCAGGGGGGCAGCCAAAAACATTCAGTACTTC.

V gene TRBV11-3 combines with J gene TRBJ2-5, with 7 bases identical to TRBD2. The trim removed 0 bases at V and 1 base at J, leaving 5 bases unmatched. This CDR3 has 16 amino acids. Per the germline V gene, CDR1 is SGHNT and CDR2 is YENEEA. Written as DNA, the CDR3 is TGTGCCAGCAGCTTAGAGGTAGCGGGCGGCCAAGAGACCCAGTACTTC. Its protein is CASSLEVAGGQETQYF.

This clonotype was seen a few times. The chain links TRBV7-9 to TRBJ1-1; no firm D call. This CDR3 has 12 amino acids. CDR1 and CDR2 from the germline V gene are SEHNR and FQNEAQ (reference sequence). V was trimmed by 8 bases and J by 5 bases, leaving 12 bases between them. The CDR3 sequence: CASADKLTEAFF. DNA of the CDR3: TGTGCCAGCGCGGATAAGTTAACTGAAGCTTTCTTT.

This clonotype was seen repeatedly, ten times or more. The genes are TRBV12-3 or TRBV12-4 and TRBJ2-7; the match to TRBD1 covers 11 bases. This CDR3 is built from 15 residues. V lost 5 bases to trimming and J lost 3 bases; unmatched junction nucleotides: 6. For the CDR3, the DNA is TGTGCCAGCAGTGGCTCCGGGACAGGGGGCTACGAGCAGTACTTC. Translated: CASSGSGTGGYEQYF.

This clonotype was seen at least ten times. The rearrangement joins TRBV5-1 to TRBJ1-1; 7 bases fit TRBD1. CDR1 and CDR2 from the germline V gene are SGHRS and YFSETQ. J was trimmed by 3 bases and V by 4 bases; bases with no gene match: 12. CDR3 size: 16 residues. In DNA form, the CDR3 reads TGCGCCAGCAGCCGCAGGGGGGTGACCTTTGACACTGAAGCTTTCTTT. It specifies CASSRRGVTFDTEAFF.

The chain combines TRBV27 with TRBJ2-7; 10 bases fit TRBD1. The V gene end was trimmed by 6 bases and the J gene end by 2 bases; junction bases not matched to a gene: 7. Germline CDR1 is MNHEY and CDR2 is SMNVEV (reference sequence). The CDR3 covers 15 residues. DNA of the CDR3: TGTGCCAGCAGACCCAGGGGGACAGGGGCCTACGAGCAGTACGTC. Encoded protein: CASRPRGTGAYEQYV.

DNA for the CDR3: TGCGCCAGCAGCCGGGAGGGGGCTACAGATACGCAGTATTTT. Translation: CASSREGATDTQYF. The chain uses TRBV5-1 and TRBJ2-3; perhaps TRBD2 as D (8 bases). This CDR3 is built from 14 residues. Germline CDR1 reads SGHRS; CDR2 reads YFSETQ. The V end was cut by 4 bases, the J end by 3 bases, with 12 bases between. Together with reference TRBV5-1 and TRBJ2-3, the CDR3 gives the full variable domain: KAGVTQTPRYLIKTRGQQVTLSCSPISGHRSVSWYQQTPGQGLQFLFEYFSETQRNKGNFPGRFSGRQFSNSRSEMNVSTLELGDSALYLCASSREGATDTQYFGPGTRLTVL.

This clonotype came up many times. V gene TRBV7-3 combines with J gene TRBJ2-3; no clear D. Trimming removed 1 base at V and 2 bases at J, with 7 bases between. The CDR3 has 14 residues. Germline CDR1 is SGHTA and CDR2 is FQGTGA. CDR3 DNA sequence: TGTGCCAGCAGCTTAAGGGTCTACACAGATACGCAGTATTTT. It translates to CASSLRVYTDTQYF.

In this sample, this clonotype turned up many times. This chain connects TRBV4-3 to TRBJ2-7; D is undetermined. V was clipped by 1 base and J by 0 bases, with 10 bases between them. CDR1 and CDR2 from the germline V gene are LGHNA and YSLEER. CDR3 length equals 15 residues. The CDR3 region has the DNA TGCGCCAGCAGCCAAGTCATCGCCAGCTCCTACGAGCAGTACTTC. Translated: CASSQVIASSYEQYF.

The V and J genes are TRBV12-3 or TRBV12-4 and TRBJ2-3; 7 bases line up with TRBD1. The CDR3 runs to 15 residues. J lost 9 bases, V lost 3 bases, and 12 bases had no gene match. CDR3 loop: CASSFRDRMWLTQYF. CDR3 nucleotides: TGTGCCAGCAGTTTCCGGGACAGAATGTGGTTGACGCAGTATTTT.

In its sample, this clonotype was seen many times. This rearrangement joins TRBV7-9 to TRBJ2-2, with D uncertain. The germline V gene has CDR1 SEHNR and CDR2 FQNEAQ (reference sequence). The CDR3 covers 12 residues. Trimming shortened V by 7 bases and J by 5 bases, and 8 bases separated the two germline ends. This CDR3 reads CASTVYTGELFF. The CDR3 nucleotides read TGTGCCAGCACAGTTTATACCGGGGAGCTGTTTTTT.

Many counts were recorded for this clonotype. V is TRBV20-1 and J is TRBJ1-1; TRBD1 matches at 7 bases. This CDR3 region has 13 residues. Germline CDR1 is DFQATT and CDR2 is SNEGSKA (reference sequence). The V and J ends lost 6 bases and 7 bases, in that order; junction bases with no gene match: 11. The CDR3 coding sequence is TGCAGTGCCCTAAGGGACCACAGGGGTGAAGCTTTCTTT. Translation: CSALRDHRGEAFF.

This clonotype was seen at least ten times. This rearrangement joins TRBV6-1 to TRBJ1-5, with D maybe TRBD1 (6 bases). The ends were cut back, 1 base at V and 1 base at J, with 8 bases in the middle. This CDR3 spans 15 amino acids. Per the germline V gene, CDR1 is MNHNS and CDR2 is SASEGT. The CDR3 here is CASSEEGGSNQPQHF. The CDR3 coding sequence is TGTGCCAGCAGTGAAGAGGGGGGGAGCAATCAGCCCCAGCATTTT.

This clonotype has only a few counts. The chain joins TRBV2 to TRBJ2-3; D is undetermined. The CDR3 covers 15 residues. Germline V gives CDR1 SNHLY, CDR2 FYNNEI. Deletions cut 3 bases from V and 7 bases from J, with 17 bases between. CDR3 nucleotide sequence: TGTGCCAGCAGTGAGGTCTCCGCAGTAGCCCATACGCAGTATTTT. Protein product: CASSEVSAVAHTQYF.

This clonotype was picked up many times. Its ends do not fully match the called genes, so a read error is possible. The CDR3 DNA follows: TGTGCCAGCAGATACTACAGGACGGAAGGCTACACCTTC. The encoded protein is CASRYYRTEGYTF. The V and J genes are TRBV6-2 or TRBV6-3 and TRBJ1-2, with D possibly TRBD1 on 5 matching bases. Germline V gene lookup returns CDR1 MNHEY and CDR2 SVGEGT. This CDR3 spans 13 amino acids.

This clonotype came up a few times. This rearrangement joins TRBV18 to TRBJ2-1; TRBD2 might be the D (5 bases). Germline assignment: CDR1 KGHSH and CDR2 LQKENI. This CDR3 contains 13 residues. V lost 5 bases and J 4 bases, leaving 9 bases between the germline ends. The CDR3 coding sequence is TGTGCCAGCTCAGCAACTAGATACAATGAGCAGTTCTTC. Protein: CASSATRYNEQFF.

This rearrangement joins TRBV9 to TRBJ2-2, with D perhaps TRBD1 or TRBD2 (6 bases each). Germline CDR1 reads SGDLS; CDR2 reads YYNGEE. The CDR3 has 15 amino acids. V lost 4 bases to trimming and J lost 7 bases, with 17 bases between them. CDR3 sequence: CASSPEGGMGGELFF. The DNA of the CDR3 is TGTGCCAGCAGCCCAGAAGGGGGGATGGGCGGGGAGCTGTTTTTT.

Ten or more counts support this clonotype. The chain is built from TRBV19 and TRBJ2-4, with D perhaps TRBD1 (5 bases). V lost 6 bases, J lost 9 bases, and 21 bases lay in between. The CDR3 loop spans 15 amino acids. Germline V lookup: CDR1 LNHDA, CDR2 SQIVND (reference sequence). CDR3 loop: CASRAGLYEQGIQYF. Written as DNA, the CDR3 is TGTGCCAGTAGAGCCGGGTTGTACGAGCAGGGCATTCAGTACTTC.